Below, 28 T cell receptor beta chains from the same sample are listed, as sequenced in a study of shared clonotypes between healthy human individuals. CD8 cells classed as naive were CD45RO-negative and positively selected for CCR7, excluding terminally differentiated effector memory CD45RA+ cells. Profiling relied on immunoSEQ multiplex PCR, and the TCRdb table lists in-frame clones only, not all of them. The sample includes 2 million to 2.5 million clones, around 93% of them seen just once. Sequences were obtained from naive CD8+ T cells from PBMCs. These receptor sequences come from a man aged 18 to 30 in good health. Some clones in this sample may be carry-over from other donors' samples.

The V gene is TRBV5-1, the J gene TRBJ2-1, with TRBD2 identical over 8 bases. With 4 bases clipped from V and 2 bases from J, the junction kept 5 bases outside the gene matches. Germline V gene lookup returns CDR1 SGHRS and CDR2 YFSETQ. The CDR3 extends over 15 amino acids. The CDR3 region is CASSAEGLAYNEQFF. DNA of the CDR3: TGCGCCAGCAGCGCCGAGGGACTAGCCTACAATGAGCAGTTCTTC. The full variable domain, its missing parts supplied by reference TRBV5-1 and TRBJ2-1, is KAGVTQTPRYLIKTRGQQVTLSCSPISGHRSVSWYQQTPGQGLQFLFEYFSETQRNKGNFPGRFSGRQFSNSRSEMNVSTLELGDSALYLCASSAEGLAYNEQFFGPGTRLTVL.

The chain carries TRBV9 and TRBJ2-3, with D possibly TRBD2 on 6 matching bases. The ends were cut back, 6 bases at V and 0 bases at J, with 14 bases in the middle. Per the germline V gene, CDR1 is SGDLS and CDR2 is YYNGEE. The CDR3 has 15 amino acids. CDR3 in amino acids: CASTVGLGSTDTQYF. For the CDR3, the DNA is TGTGCCAGCACCGTGGGACTGGGAAGCACAGATACGCAGTATTTT.

The chain recombines TRBV19 with TRBJ2-2, with TRBD1 identical over 10 bases. Germline trimming cut 10 bases from V and 6 bases from J; bases unmatched to any gene: 5. This CDR3 has 13 residues. CDR1 and CDR2 (germline): LNHDA, SQIVND (reference sequence). The CDR3 loop is CATRDRGSGELFF. In nucleotides, the CDR3 is TGTGCCACCCGGGACAGGGGTTCCGGGGAGCTGTTTTTT.

The chain carries TRBV5-1 and TRBJ2-3; TRBD2 might be the D (5 bases). Germline CDR1 and CDR2: SGHRS and YFSETQ. The CDR3 is 20 amino acids. The germline V and J ends were trimmed by 1 base and 6 bases, with 30 bases remaining between them. CDR3 sequence reads: CASSLSVALQVTTGWDTQYF. In nucleotides, the CDR3 is TGCGCCAGCAGCTTGTCGGTGGCTTTACAAGTGACTACCGGTTGGGATACGCAGTATTTT.

Comment on this clone: Other DNA sequences from this sample encode an identical CDR3 as well. This chain uses TRBV27 with TRBJ2-7, with a tentative D call TRBD1 (6 bases). The V end lost 5 bases, the J end lost 2 bases, and 13 bases lay between the germline ends. Germline V gives CDR1 MNHEY, CDR2 SMNVEV (reference sequence). The CDR3 runs 14 residues. The chain's CDR3 is CASSPPDRTYEQYF. CDR3 coding DNA: TGTGCCAGCAGTCCCCCGGACAGAACCTACGAGCAGTACTTC.

V gene TRBV7-8 combines with J gene TRBJ2-2; D unclear. V shed 4 bases and J shed 4 bases, with 13 bases lying between them. Germline V gene lookup returns CDR1 SGHVS and CDR2 FQNEAQ. CDR3 length: 15 amino acids. In nucleotides, the CDR3 is TGTGCCAGCAGCTCCAGCGACTGGGCCACCGGGGAGCTGTTTTTT. Translation gives CASSSSDWATGELFF.

The chain links TRBV27 to TRBJ2-1, with 7 bases identical to TRBD1. The CDR3 runs to 15 residues. Trimming took 2 bases from V and 7 from J; bases not matched to a gene: 8. Germline assignment: CDR1 MNHEY and CDR2 SMNVEV (reference sequence). CDR3 DNA sequence: TGTGCCAGCAGTTTAGAGGACAGGATGGGGAATGAGCAGTTCTTC. It is translated as CASSLEDRMGNEQFF.

The chain links TRBV4-1 to TRBJ2-7; the match to TRBD1 covers 9 bases. Germline-derived CDR1 and CDR2 are MGHRA and YSYEKL. V trimming: 8 bases; J trimming: 4 bases; junction bases outside the gene matches: 12. The CDR3 has 15 amino acids. The CDR3 reads CASAGLGTGKYEQYF. In DNA form, the CDR3 reads TGCGCCAGCGCCGGGTTGGGGACAGGGAAATACGAGCAGTACTTC.

CDR3 in DNA: TGTGCCAGCAGTTTACCGCCGACACCCTCCACCGGGGAGCTGTTTTTT. It yields the protein CASSLPPTPSTGELFF. This chain links TRBV28 with TRBJ2-2; D remains unclear. The CDR3 loop spans 16 amino acids. V gave up 2 bases and J gave up 4 bases, with 14 bases separating them. Germline CDR1 and CDR2: MDHEN and SYDVKM.

A remark on this clone: The sample has other DNA sequences that encode this CDR3 too. CDR3: CASSFLSSYNEQFF. The CDR3 DNA is TGTGCCAGCAGTTTCCTATCTAGCTACAATGAGCAGTTCTTC. This chain uses TRBV28 with TRBJ2-1; D is uncertain. Trimming stripped 3 bases from V and 3 bases from J, with 9 bases between. CDR1 is MDHEN and CDR2 is SYDVKM in the germline V gene. There are 14 residues in the CDR3. Full variable domain (remainder filled in from reference TRBV28 and TRBJ2-1): DVKVTQSSRYLVKRTGEKVFLECVQDMDHENMFWYRQDPGLGLRLIYFSYDVKMKEKGDIPEGYSVSREKKERFSLILESASTNQTSMYLCASSFLSSYNEQFFGPGTRLTVL.

The chain combines TRBV4-2 with TRBJ1-5; possible D gene TRBD1, 5 bases. Germline loops: CDR1 LGHNA, CDR2 YNFKEQ. Trimming removed 3 bases at V and 5 bases at J, with 11 bases between. This CDR3 is built from 14 residues. The CDR3 region is CASSHRGAYQPQHF. The CDR3 bases are TGTGCCAGCAGCCATCGGGGCGCATATCAGCCCCAGCATTTT.

This chain joins TRBV11-2 and TRBJ2-5; TRBD2 aligns across 7 bases. CDR1 and CDR2 (germline): SGHAT, FQNNGV. Trimming cost V 7 bases and J 4 bases; bases outside gene matches: 15. This CDR3 is built from 16 residues. The CDR3 protein is CASTGLAEPSVETQYF. CDR3 sequence (DNA): TGTGCCAGCACAGGCCTAGCGGAGCCCTCCGTAGAGACCCAGTACTTC.

CDR3 sequence (DNA): TGTGCCAGCAGTTCCGGGACAGGGGCTAGGAATGAGCAGTTCTTC. This translates into CASSSGTGARNEQFF. The chain uses TRBV28 and TRBJ2-1; 10 bases map to TRBD1. This CDR3 has 15 residues. J lost 7 bases, V lost 4 bases, and 7 bases had no gene match. Germline CDR1 is MDHEN and CDR2 is SYDVKM. The whole variable domain, remainder taken from reference TRBV28 and TRBJ2-1, is DVKVTQSSRYLVKRTGEKVFLECVQDMDHENMFWYRQDPGLGLRLIYFSYDVKMKEKGDIPEGYSVSREKKERFSLILESASTNQTSMYLCASSSGTGARNEQFFGPGTRLTVL.

On this clone: The identical CDR3 is also encoded by other nucleotide sequences in the sample. The CDR3 spells CASSPGLSYEQYF. The CDR3 DNA reads TGCGCCAGCAGCCCGGGACTATCCTACGAGCAGTACTTC. This chain joins TRBV4-1 and TRBJ2-7; 7 nucleotides line up with TRBD2. Looked up from germline, CDR1 is MGHRA and CDR2 is YSYEKL. J lost 1 base, V lost 4 bases, and 1 base had no gene match. This CDR3 has 13 amino acids.

The V gene is TRBV4-2, the J gene TRBJ2-7; 12 nucleotides align to TRBD2. This CDR3 contains 18 residues. Per germline, CDR1 LGHNA and CDR2 YNFKEQ. The J segment lost 2 bases and the V segment lost 3 bases, leaving 11 bases of the junction unmatched. CDR3 DNA sequence: TGTGCCAGCAGCCACTCGACTAGCGGGAGCACAAGAGCCTACGAGCAGTACTTC. Encoded protein: CASSHSTSGSTRAYEQYF.

This chain connects TRBV2 to TRBJ2-1, with 9 nucleotides matching TRBD1. Trimming removed 7 bases from V and 8 bases from J; junction bases left unmatched: 9. Per the germline V gene, CDR1 is SNHLY and CDR2 is FYNNEI. This CDR3 has 14 residues. CDR3 sequence: CASTPRDRVDEQFF. CDR3 in DNA: TGTGCCAGCACCCCCCGGGACAGGGTGGATGAGCAGTTCTTC.

V is TRBV28 and J is TRBJ1-4; D not certain. Germline V CDR1 and CDR2: MDHEN, SYDVKM. This CDR3 has 16 amino acids. The V gene lost 6 bases and the J gene lost 3 bases, with 17 bases spanning the gap. CDR3 nucleotide sequence: TGTGCCAGCAGCCTTCTCCTGGGAACCCCTAATGAAAAACTGTTTTTT. This sequence encodes CASSLLLGTPNEKLFF.

This chain links TRBV27 with TRBJ2-7; D gene ambiguous. CDR1 is MNHEY and CDR2 is SMNVEV in the germline V gene (reference sequence). V was shortened by 9 bases and J by 4 bases, with 10 bases between the two germline ends. This CDR3 contains 11 residues. The chain's CDR3 is CASLSGYEQYF. The CDR3, as DNA: TGTGCCAGTCTAAGTGGGTACGAGCAGTACTTC.

The chain uses TRBV2 and TRBJ1-3; 8 bases match TRBD1. From germline, CDR1 is SNHLY and CDR2 FYNNEI. J lost 6 bases, V lost 6 bases, and 4 bases had no gene match. The CDR3 totals 13 residues. As DNA, the CDR3 is TGTGCCAGCAGGCTACAGGGGGAAAACACCATATATTTT. Amino acids: CASRLQGENTIYF. Full variable domain (missing parts from reference TRBV2 and TRBJ1-3): EPEVTQTPSHQVTQMGQEVILRCVPISNHLYFYWYRQILGQKVEFLVSFYNNEISEKSEIFDDQFSVERPDGSNFTLKIRSTKLEDSAMYFCASRLQGENTIYFGEGSWLTVV.

This chain joins TRBV9 and TRBJ2-3, with TRBD2 identical over 14 bases. The CDR3 length is 18 residues. Germline V gives CDR1 SGDLS, CDR2 YYNGEE. V trimming: 0 bases; J trimming: 5 bases; junction bases outside the gene matches: 8. The CDR3 nucleotides are TGTGCCAGCAGCGTAGAAGGGACTAGCGGGAGCAGGATAGATACGCAGTATTTT. Residues: CASSVEGTSGSRIDTQYF. The full variable domain, rest sourced from reference TRBV9 and TRBJ2-3, is DSGVTQTPKHLITATGQRVTLRCSPRSGDLSVYWYQQSLDQGLQFLIQYYNGEERAKGNILERFSAQQFPDLHSELNLSSLELGDSALYFCASSVEGTSGSRIDTQYFGPGTRLTVL.

This clone has just one count. The chain links TRBV29-1 to TRBJ2-5; D unresolved. The DNA end favors TRBJ2-7, so the J call may be wrong. The germline V gene has CDR1 SQVTM and CDR2 ANQGSEA. CDR3 length: 10 residues. The CDR3 sequence: CSALRGEQYF. The CDR3, as DNA: TGCAGCGCCTTACGTGGCGAGCAGTACTTC.

The rearrangement links TRBV27 to TRBJ1-2; D is undetermined. Germline V gene lookup returns CDR1 MNHEY and CDR2 SMNVEV (reference sequence). The germline V and J ends were trimmed by 4 bases and 4 bases, with 10 bases remaining between them. This CDR3 comprises 13 residues. The CDR3 DNA follows: TGTGCCAGCAGTTCGGGTCCGATCTATGGCTACACCTTC. It codes for CASSSGPIYGYTF.

The rearrangement links TRBV27 to TRBJ1-2, with D perhaps TRBD1 (6 bases). This CDR3 contains 13 residues. The ends were cut back, 3 bases at V and 4 bases at J, with 9 bases in the middle. Germline CDR1 MNHEY, CDR2 SMNVEV (reference sequence). The CDR3 DNA follows: TGTGCCAGCAGTTTCAACAGGGCCTATGGCTACACCTTC. Its protein is CASSFNRAYGYTF.

Details on this clone: Other nucleotide sequences from this sample produce the same CDR3. V usage is TRBV5-1 and J usage is TRBJ1-1, with D perhaps matching TRBD1 (5 bases). Germline V CDR1 and CDR2: SGHRS, YFSETQ. CDR3 length equals 14 residues. Trimming took 1 base from V and 0 from J, leaving 7 bases between them. This CDR3 reads CASSLTGLNTEAFF. In DNA, the CDR3 is TGCGCCAGCAGCTTGACAGGTCTGAACACTGAAGCTTTCTTT.

V is TRBV19 and J is TRBJ1-2; no clear D gene. The ends were cut back, 3 bases at V and 5 bases at J, with 7 bases in the middle. The CDR3 sequence is 12 residues long. Germline V gene lookup returns CDR1 LNHDA and CDR2 SQIVND (reference sequence). CDR3 region: CASSISRYGYTF. As DNA, the CDR3 is TGTGCCAGTAGTATTTCACGGTATGGCTACACCTTC.

This chain joins TRBV11-2 and TRBJ2-2, with TRBD2 identical over 11 bases. Unmatched junction bases numbered 4, after V lost 4 bases and J lost 3 bases. CDR1 and CDR2 (germline): SGHAT, FQNNGV. This CDR3 has 16 amino acids. CDR3 sequence: CASSSRSGRDTGELFF. CDR3 coding DNA: TGTGCCAGCAGCTCCCGTAGCGGGAGGGACACCGGGGAGCTGTTTTTT. Full variable domain (rest looked up from reference TRBV11-2 and TRBJ2-2): EAGVAQSPRYKIIEKRQSVAFWCNPISGHATLYWYQQILGQGPKLLIQFQNNGVVDDSQLPKDRFSAERLKGVDSTLKIQPAKLEDSAVYLCASSSRSGRDTGELFFGEGSRLTVL.

The chain has TRBV11-2 and TRBJ2-7, with 7 bases lining up with TRBD2. V shed 1 base, J shed 5 bases, and the junction held 5 bases outside the gene matches. The CDR3 length is 14 residues. From germline, CDR1 is SGHAT and CDR2 FQNNGV. The CDR3 protein is CASSLVGGSDEQYF. The CDR3 DNA reads TGTGCCAGCAGCTTAGTCGGCGGGAGCGACGAGCAGTACTTC.

The rearrangement uses TRBV7-6 and TRBJ2-1, with 13 bases lining up with TRBD2. Germline CDR1 SGHVS, CDR2 FNYEAQ. This CDR3 region has 15 residues. V lost 5 bases and J lost 9; bases outside the gene matches: 7. This CDR3 reads CASSPGLAGVLEQFF. For the CDR3, the DNA is TGTGCCAGCAGCCCTGGACTAGCGGGAGTTCTTGAGCAGTTCTTC.